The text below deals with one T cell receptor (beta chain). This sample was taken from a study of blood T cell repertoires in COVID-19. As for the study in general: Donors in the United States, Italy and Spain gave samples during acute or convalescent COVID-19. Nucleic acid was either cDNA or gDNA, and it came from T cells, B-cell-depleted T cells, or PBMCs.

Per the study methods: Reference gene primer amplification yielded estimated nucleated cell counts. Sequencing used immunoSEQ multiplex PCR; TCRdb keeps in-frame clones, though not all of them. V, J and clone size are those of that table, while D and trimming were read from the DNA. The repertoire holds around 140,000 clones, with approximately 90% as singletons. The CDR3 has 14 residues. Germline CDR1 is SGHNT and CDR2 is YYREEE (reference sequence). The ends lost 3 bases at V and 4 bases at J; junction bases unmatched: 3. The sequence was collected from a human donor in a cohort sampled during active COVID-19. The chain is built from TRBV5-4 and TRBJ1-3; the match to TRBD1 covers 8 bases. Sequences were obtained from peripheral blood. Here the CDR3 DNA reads TGTGCCAGCAGCTCCAGGGGGCCCGGAAACACCATATATTTT. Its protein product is CASSSRGPGNTIYF. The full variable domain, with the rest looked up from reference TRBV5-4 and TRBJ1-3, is ETGVTQSPTHLIKTRGQQVTLRCSSQSGHNTVSWYQQALGQGPQFIFQYYREEENGRGNFPPRFSGLQFPNYSSELNVNALELDDSALYLCASSSRGPGNTIYFGEGSWLTVV.